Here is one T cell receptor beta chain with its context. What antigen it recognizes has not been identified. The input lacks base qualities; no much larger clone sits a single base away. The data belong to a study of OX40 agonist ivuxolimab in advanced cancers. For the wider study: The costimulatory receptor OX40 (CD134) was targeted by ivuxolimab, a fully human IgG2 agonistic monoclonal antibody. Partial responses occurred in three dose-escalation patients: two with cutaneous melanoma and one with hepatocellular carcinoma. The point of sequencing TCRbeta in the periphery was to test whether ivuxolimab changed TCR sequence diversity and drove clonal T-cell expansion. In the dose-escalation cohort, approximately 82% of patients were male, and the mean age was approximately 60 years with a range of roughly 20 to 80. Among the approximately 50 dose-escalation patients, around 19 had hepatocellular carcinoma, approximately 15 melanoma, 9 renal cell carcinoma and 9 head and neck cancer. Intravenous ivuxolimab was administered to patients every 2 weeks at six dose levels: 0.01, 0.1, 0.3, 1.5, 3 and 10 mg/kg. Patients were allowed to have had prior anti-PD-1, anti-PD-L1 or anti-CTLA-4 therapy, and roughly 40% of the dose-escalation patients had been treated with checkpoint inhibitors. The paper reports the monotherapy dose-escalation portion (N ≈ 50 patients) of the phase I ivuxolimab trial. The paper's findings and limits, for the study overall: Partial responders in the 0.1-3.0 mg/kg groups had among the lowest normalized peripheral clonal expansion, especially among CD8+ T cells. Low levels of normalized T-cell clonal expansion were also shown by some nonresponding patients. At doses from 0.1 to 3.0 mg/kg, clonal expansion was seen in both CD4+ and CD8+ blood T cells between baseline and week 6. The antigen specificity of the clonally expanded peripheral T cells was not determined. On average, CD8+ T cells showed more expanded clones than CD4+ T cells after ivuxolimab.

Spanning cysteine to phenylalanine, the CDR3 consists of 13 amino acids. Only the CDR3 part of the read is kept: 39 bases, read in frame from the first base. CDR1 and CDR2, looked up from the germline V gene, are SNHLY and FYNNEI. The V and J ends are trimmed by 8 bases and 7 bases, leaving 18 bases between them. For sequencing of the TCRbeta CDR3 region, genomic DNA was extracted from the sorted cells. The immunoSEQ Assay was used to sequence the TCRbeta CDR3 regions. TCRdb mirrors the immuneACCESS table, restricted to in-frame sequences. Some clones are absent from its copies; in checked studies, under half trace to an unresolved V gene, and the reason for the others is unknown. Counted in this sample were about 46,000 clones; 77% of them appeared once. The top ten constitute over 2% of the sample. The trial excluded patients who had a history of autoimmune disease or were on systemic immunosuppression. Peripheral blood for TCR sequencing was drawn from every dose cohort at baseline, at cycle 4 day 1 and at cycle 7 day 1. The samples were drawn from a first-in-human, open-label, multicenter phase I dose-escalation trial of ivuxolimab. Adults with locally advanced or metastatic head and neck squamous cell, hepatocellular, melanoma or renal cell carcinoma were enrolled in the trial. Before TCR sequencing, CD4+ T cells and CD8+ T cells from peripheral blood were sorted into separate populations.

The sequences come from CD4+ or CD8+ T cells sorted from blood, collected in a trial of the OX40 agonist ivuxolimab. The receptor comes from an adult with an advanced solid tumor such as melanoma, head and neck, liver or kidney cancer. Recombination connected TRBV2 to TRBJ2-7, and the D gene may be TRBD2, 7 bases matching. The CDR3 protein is CASLSEGGREQYF. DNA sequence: TGTGCCAGCCTCAGTGAGGGGGGGCGTGAGCAGTACTTC.